The sequence of this T cell receptor beta chain was determined in a study of cytomegalovirus exposure and HLA in healthy donors. Study-wide background: Caucasian-associated ancestry cluster membership applied to less than 85% of 300 to 450 genotyped donors.

Losses at the gene ends were 1 base for V and 2 bases for J; bases not matched to a gene: 11. Germline V lookup: CDR1 MGHRA, CDR2 YSYEKL. The CDR3 totals 18 residues. The PCR had 60 Vbeta and 13 Jbeta primers. Data came from immunoSEQ multiplex PCR; TCRdb stores just in-frame clones and leaves some out. The table has over 50,000 clones, roughly two thirds seen once. General study findings and limits: The classifier was said to identify cytomegalovirus status with high specificity and sensitivity. The authors assumed roughly uniform sequencing depth across donors for presence/absence analyses.

Of note for this clone: What it binds is not known.

The chain is built from TRBV4-1 and TRBJ2-1; TRBD2 matches 7 bases. The receptor was isolated from a man aged 40-50 years in good health and CMV-seropositive. What was sequenced was PBMCs. The CDR3 nucleotides are TGCGCCAGCAGCCAAGTGCTAGCGGCCTCCGGTCCCTACAATGAGCAGTTCTTC. This sequence encodes CASSQVLAASGPYNEQFF.